One sample yielded the 6 T cell receptor beta chains listed below, sequenced in a study of blood T cell repertoires in COVID-19 (dated by TCRdb to the early 2020s). Libraries were built with the immunoSEQ multiplex PCR assay. Imported from immuneACCESS, the table was reduced by TCRdb to in-frame sequences with V and J called. These copies leave out some clones; in studies compared against another copy, an unresolved V gene accounts for under half, and the cause of the remainder is not known. Recorded for this sample are 150,000 to 200,000 clones; about nine tenths of them occurred a single time. The ten largest clones capture roughly 3.4% of the sample. The sequenced sample was peripheral blood. The source is a man between 65 and 79 years old with acute or convalescent COVID-19.

Concerning this clone: Other DNA sequences in the sample encode the same CDR3. The chain carries TRBV7-2 and TRBJ1-5; weak D call: TRBD1 (5 bases). Germline values: CDR1 SGHTA, CDR2 FQGNSA. This CDR3 is built from 14 residues. V shed 5 bases and J shed 0 bases, with 8 bases lying between them. The CDR3 loop is CASSPGGSNQPQHF. The DNA for the CDR3 is TGTGCCAGCAGCCCCGGGGGTAGCAATCAGCCCCAGCATTTT.

This rearrangement joins TRBV18 to TRBJ2-7, with a possible D match to TRBD2 (5 bases). CDR1 is KGHSH, CDR2 LQKENI, per germline. The CDR3 contains 15 residues. V was pared by 2 bases and J by 5 bases, with 16 bases between. The CDR3 nucleotides are TGTGCCAGCTCACCAACAGCTACAGAGGGCCACGAGCAGTACTTC. It specifies CASSPTATEGHEQYF.

This chain uses TRBV28 with TRBJ1-4; D possibly corresponds to TRBD1 (5 bases). The CDR3 has 15 amino acids. V was shortened by 8 bases and J by 4 bases, with 17 bases between the two germline ends. The V gene's germline CDR1 is MDHEN and CDR2 SYDVKM. The CDR3 sequence is CASCPSGGGNEKLFF. The CDR3 DNA is TGTGCCAGCTGTCCCTCGGGGGGTGGTAATGAAAAACTGTTTTTT.

V gene TRBV29-1 combines with J gene TRBJ2-1; D remains unclear. The ends were cut back, 0 bases at V and 4 bases at J, with 4 bases in the middle. Germline V gene lookup returns CDR1 SQVTM and CDR2 ANQGSEA. The CDR3 contains 12 residues. This chain's CDR3 is CSVEEIYNEQFF. CDR3 bases: TGCAGCGTTGAAGAAATATACAATGAGCAGTTCTTC.

The rearrangement joins TRBV30 to TRBJ2-7; D unclear. Trimming stripped 7 bases from V and 1 base from J, with 14 bases between. This CDR3 region has 13 residues. The germline gives CDR1 GTSNPN, CDR2 SVGIG (reference sequence). The DNA for the CDR3 is TGTGCCTCCGTGCTGACTGGATCCTACGAGCAGTACTTC. It translates to CASVLTGSYEQYF.

The rearrangement joins TRBV7-9 to TRBJ2-7, with 10 bases matching TRBD2. This CDR3 comprises 14 residues. Germline CDR1 reads SEHNR; CDR2 reads FQNEAQ (reference sequence). V lost 2 bases and J lost 3; bases outside the gene matches: 1. The CDR3 sequence is CASSLTSGNYEQYF. In DNA, the CDR3 is TGTGCCAGCAGCTTAACTAGCGGGAACTACGAGCAGTACTTC.